Following are 9 T cell receptor beta chains from one sample sequenced in a study of blood T cell repertoires in COVID-19. Assay: immunoSEQ multiplex PCR; the TCRdb copy retains only in-frame clones and omits some. This sample has fewer than 25,000 clones, with around 81% found just once. Specimen: peripheral blood. Receptors originate from a man between 65 and 85 years old with acute or convalescent COVID-19.

The rearrangement links TRBV19 to TRBJ1-2; 8 bases map to TRBD1. CDR3 length: 17 amino acids. Germline CDR1 LNHDA, CDR2 SQIVND (reference sequence). Trimming cost V 3 bases and J 4 bases; bases outside gene matches: 13. CDR3 DNA sequence: TGTGCCAGTAGTATTTTACGCCAGGGGGCAATACCCTATGGCTACACCTTC. Translation: CASSILRQGAIPYGYTF.

This chain uses TRBV11-2 with TRBJ2-7; 9 bases are shared with TRBD2. The V gene's germline CDR1 is SGHAT and CDR2 FQNNGV. The CDR3 runs to 15 residues. V lost 3 bases to trimming and J lost 2 bases; unmatched junction nucleotides: 5. DNA of the CDR3: TGTGCCAGCAGCTTGGGGACTAGCAGAGCCTACGAGCAGTACTTC. It yields the protein CASSLGTSRAYEQYF.

This chain joins TRBV3-1 (or the pseudogene TRBV3-2) and TRBJ1-6; D is possibly TRBD1 (6 bases). In germline, CDR1 is LGHDT, CDR2 YNNKEL (reference sequence). Between the trimmed V and J ends, which lost 1 base and 7 bases, there was a span of 8 bases. This CDR3 is built from 14 residues. This chain's CDR3 is CASSQVQGNSPLHF. The DNA of the CDR3 is TGTGCCAGCAGCCAAGTACAGGGAAATTCACCCCTCCACTTT.

J is TRBJ2-3 and V is TRBV5-5; 10 bases agree with TRBD2. The CDR3 has 16 residues. CDR1 and CDR2 from the germline V gene are SGHKS and YYEKEE (reference sequence). V lost 2 bases and J lost 5; bases outside the gene matches: 8. The CDR3 nucleotides read TGTGCCAGCAGCTTCCGGAGGGCTAGCGGGGGAGATACGCAGTATTTT. It translates to CASSFRRASGGDTQYF.

This clone ranks as medium-sized (0.01 to 0.1%). The rearrangement links TRBV30 to TRBJ2-3; 12 bases are a match to TRBD2. J was trimmed by 1 base and V by 4 bases; bases with no gene match: 3. This CDR3 is built from 15 residues. Germline V CDR1 and CDR2: GTSNPN, SVGIG (reference sequence). The CDR3 here is CAWTSGGAGTDTQYF. CDR3 nucleotides: TGTGCCTGGACTAGCGGGGGGGCAGGCACAGATACGCAGTATTTT.

The rearrangement joins TRBV6-5 to TRBJ2-3; 7 bases map to TRBD1. V dropped 5 bases and J dropped 4; count of bases not matched to a gene: 6. Germline loops: CDR1 MNHEY, CDR2 SVGAGI. CDR3 size: 14 residues. The CDR3 region has the DNA TGTGCCAGCAGTCGGACAGGTTATTCAGATACGCAGTATTTT. This codes for CASSRTGYSDTQYF.

V usage is TRBV5-4 and J usage is TRBJ2-4, with TRBD2 as a possible D gene (5 bases). The CDR3 spans 15 residues. Germline V lookup: CDR1 SGHNT, CDR2 YYREEE (reference sequence). The V end lost 4 bases, the J end lost 3 bases, and 14 bases lay between the germline ends. The DNA of the CDR3 is TGTGCCAGCAGCCCTAGCACGGTTAGCAAAAACATTCAGTACTTC. This codes for CASSPSTVSKNIQYF.

CDR3 coding DNA: TGTGCCAGCAGCCCGCCGACAGCTAACTATGGCTACACCTTC. Protein: CASSPPTANYGYTF. This chain links TRBV3-1 (or the pseudogene TRBV3-2) with TRBJ1-2, with D possibly TRBD1 on 5 matching bases. The CDR3 extends over 14 amino acids. Germline loops: CDR1 LGHDT, CDR2 YNNKEL (reference sequence). The V and J ends lost 4 bases and 0 bases respectively, with 9 bases between them.

The count of this clone is one. CDR3 in amino acids: CASSLQDQETQYF. Written as DNA, the CDR3 is TGTGCCAGCAGCTTACAGGACCAAGAGACCCAGTACTTC. The chain joins TRBV7-6 to TRBJ2-5, with D unresolved. CDR3 size: 13 residues. V was pared by 2 bases and J by 0 bases, with 4 bases between. CDR1 SGHVS and CDR2 FNYEAQ come from the germline V gene.